Below are 8 T cell receptor beta chains sequenced from a single sample in a study of T cell responses to AZD1222 COVID-19 vaccine. Only in-frame clones appear in the TCRdb table, and some are missing; sequencing was by immunoSEQ multiplex PCR. The repertoire has around 50,000 clones, around 84% of them found once; the top ten carry roughly 10%. Sequencing used peripheral blood, obtained on day 0 of AZD1222 vaccination. Source of these receptors: an adult in good health.

The chain uses TRBV6-1 and TRBJ1-6; D gene ambiguous. Germline lookup yields CDR1 MNHNS and CDR2 SASEGT. This CDR3 comprises 15 residues. Trimming removed 1 base from V and 7 bases from J, with 11 bases in between. CDR3 sequence: CASSEGGRSNSPLHF. CDR3 DNA: TGTGCCAGCAGTGAAGGAGGGCGGTCAAATTCACCCCTCCACTTT.

V usage is TRBV6-4 and J usage is TRBJ1-5; D is ambiguous. Deletions cut 0 bases from V and 7 bases from J, with 13 bases between. The germline V gene encodes CDR1 MRHNA and CDR2 SNTAGT. CDR3 length: 15 amino acids. CDR3 coding DNA: TGTGCCAGCAGTGACTCGAGGAGGCGCGGGCAGCCCCAGCATTTT. Protein: CASSDSRRRGQPQHF.

This rearrangement joins TRBV11-2 to TRBJ2-7; the D is unclear. V lost 5 bases and J lost 2, with 16 bases in between. Germline loops: CDR1 SGHAT, CDR2 FQNNGV. The CDR3 runs to 15 residues. The CDR3 protein is CASSKGPGEAYEQYF. The CDR3 DNA is TGTGCCAGCAGCAAAGGGCCAGGCGAGGCCTACGAGCAGTACTTC.

The V call is TRBV6-5, the J call TRBJ2-6; tentatively, D is TRBD2 (5 bases). There are 15 residues in the CDR3. Germline lookup yields CDR1 MNHEY and CDR2 SVGAGI. The V end lost 6 bases, the J end lost 0 bases, and 9 bases lay between the germline ends. The CDR3 spells CASSKDFSGANVLTF. Here the CDR3 DNA reads TGTGCCAGCAGCAAGGACTTCTCTGGGGCCAACGTCCTGACTTTC.

The rearrangement uses TRBV20-1 and TRBJ2-3, with D uncertain. Germline V CDR1 and CDR2: DFQATT, SNEGSKA (reference sequence). The CDR3 has 11 residues. V was trimmed by 7 bases and J by 4 bases, leaving 9 bases between them. The CDR3 coding sequence is TGCAGTGTCTATCGCGCAGATACGCAGTATTTT. As protein: CSVYRADTQYF.

J is TRBJ2-3 and V is TRBV7-8, with D tentatively TRBD1 or TRBD2 (5 bases each). The CDR3 extends over 15 amino acids. Trimming cost V 5 bases and J 4 bases, with 16 bases left between them. CDR1 is SGHVS and CDR2 is FQNEAQ in the germline V gene. This CDR3 reads CASSPEGRVADTQYF. The CDR3 bases are TGTGCCAGCAGCCCCGAGGGACGAGTAGCAGATACGCAGTATTTT.

The chain uses TRBV30 and TRBJ1-1; no clear D gene. The CDR3 loop spans 14 amino acids. V was clipped by 2 bases and J by 6 bases, with 16 bases between them. Germline loops: CDR1 GTSNPN, CDR2 SVGIG (reference sequence). CDR3 nucleotides: TGTGCCTGGAGTAGGTCCTGGGGTGGCGCTGAAGCTTTCTTT. This translates into CAWSRSWGGAEAFF.

The V and J genes are TRBV5-4 and TRBJ1-1; tentatively, D is TRBD1 (6 bases). The CDR3 has 14 residues. V gave up 6 bases and J gave up 3 bases, with 15 bases separating them. Germline V gene lookup returns CDR1 SGHNT and CDR2 YYREEE (reference sequence). The CDR3 protein is CASNKGGVDTEAFF. The CDR3 nucleotides are TGTGCCAGCAATAAAGGGGGTGTCGACACTGAAGCTTTCTTT.